This T cell receptor beta chain was found in a study of blood T cell repertoires in COVID-19. Methods used by the authors: Reference gene primers were amplified, and this amplification served to estimate nucleated cell counts. The table came from immunoSEQ multiplex PCR; TCRdb's copy has only in-frame clones and leaves some out. V and J calls and clone size are those listed in that table; D and trimming were worked out from the DNA. The sample shows 210,000 or so clones, around 81% of them seen only once. There are 14 residues in the CDR3. Germline V gene data show CDR1 as LGHNA and CDR2 as YSLEER. Participant age was roughly 18 to 90 years, and participants resided in roughly 24 US areas. Participants had their cohort set by participant-reported clinical history. This clone was recorded only once. At one end, the junction sequence differs from germline, possibly due to a read error.

The sequence was collected from a woman in her fifties or sixties with acute COVID-19. The rearrangement uses TRBV4-3 and TRBJ2-3, with a possible D match to TRBD1 (8 bases). The sequenced sample was PBMCs or T cells enriched from blood (not recorded which). This chain's CDR3 is CASSREAGTGTQYF. The CDR3 DNA sequence: TGCGCCAGCAGCCGGGAAGCGGGGACAGGTACGCAGTATTTT.